The rows below give T cell receptor beta chains drawn from one sample of a study of T cells in Graves' hyperthyroidism and ophthalmopathy. Each CDR3 protein is one row after TCRdb ran MiXCR on the multiplex PCR reads. Of under 350,000 distinct CDR3 sequences listed, around 13% are singletons. The specimen was blood. The source is a woman aged 40-49 years with Graves' ophthalmopathy. Each CDR3 is given with its conserved first and last residue. The D gene is left open where the match is weak. Clone sizes are given selectively: once, few, many, or a class where the clone is expanded.

J gene	D gene	V gene	clone size	CDR3 DNA	CDR3 protein
TRBJ1-4	-	TRBV5-6	many	TGTGCCAGCAGCCCTCCCTTGGCGGGGAATGAAAAACTGTTTTTT	CASSPPLAGNEKLFF
TRBJ1-3	-	TRBV14	few	TGTGCCAGCAGCCAAGGTCCCCCGACAGGACTTGGAAACACCATATATTTT	CASSQGPPTGLGNTIYF
TRBJ2-5	TRBD2	TRBV6-1	-	TGTGCCAGCAAATATAGCGGGAGTTTTGAGACCCAGTACTTC	CASKYSGSFETQYF
TRBJ2-2	-	TRBV30	many	TGTGCCTGGAGGTCGGCTCTCACCGGGGAGCTGTTTTTT	CAWRSALTGELFF
TRBJ1-6	TRBD1	TRBV20-1	-	TGCAGTGCTAGAGATCCGACAGGGGGTTATTCACCCCTCCACTTT	CSARDPTGGYSPLHF
TRBJ2-5	TRBD2	TRBV15	many	TGTGCCACCAGCAGAGATTGGACTAGCGGGGGCCAAGAGACCCAGTACTTC	CATSRDWTSGGQETQYF
TRBJ2-3	TRBD1	TRBV20-1	-	TGCAGTGCTAGAGGCGGACAGGGGGGACGGTTTAGCACAGATACGCAGTATTTT	CSARGGQGGRFSTDTQYF
TRBJ2-3	TRBD1	TRBV27	few	TGTGCCAGCAGTCTAAGGACAGGCCTCACAGATACGCAGTATTTT	CASSLRTGLTDTQYF
TRBJ1-5	-	TRBV3-1	many	TGTGCCAGCAGCCAAGATTTGGTTCAGCCCCAGCATTTT	CASSQDLVQPQHF
TRBJ1-1	TRBD1	TRBV12-3/TRBV12-4	many	TGTGCCAGCAGTGCCGGGACAGTGAACACTGAAGCTTTCTTT	CASSAGTVNTEAFF
TRBJ2-2	-	TRBV28	many	TGTGCCAGCAGGACCGGAGGGCACGACACCGGGGAGCTGTTTTTT	CASRTGGHDTGELFF
TRBJ2-7	TRBD2	TRBV12-3/TRBV12-4	many	TGTGCCAGCAGTCCTAGCCAGCGGGAGAAATACGAGCAGTACTTC	CASSPSQREKYEQYF
TRBJ2-1	TRBD2	TRBV3-1	-	TGTGCCAGCAGCCACGCGGGGGGGCTTGGGAATGAGCAGTTCTTC	CASSHAGGLGNEQFF
TRBJ1-5	-	TRBV2	many	TGTGCCAGCAGTGCGCTCAGTGACAATCAGCCCCAGCATTTT	CASSALSDNQPQHF
TRBJ2-7	-	TRBV6-6	few	TGTGCCAGCAGTTACTCCCGGGACACAATCTACGAGCAGTACTTC	CASSYSRDTIYEQYF
TRBJ1-2	TRBD1	TRBV7-9	few	TGTGCCAGCAGCTTTCCCGGGACAGGGCATGGCTACACCTTC	CASSFPGTGHGYTF
TRBJ1-6	-	TRBV30	few	TGTGCCTGGAGTCCCGGGCCGGGGAATTCACCCCTCCACTTT	CAWSPGPGNSPLHF
TRBJ2-7	-	TRBV11-1	many	TGTGCCAGCAGCAGGACTCTTTCCTACGAGCAGTACTTC	CASSRTLSYEQYF
TRBJ2-5	-	TRBV5-6	few	TGTGCCAGCAGCTACTCCATCGAGACCCAGTACTTC	CASSYSIETQYF
TRBJ1-2	-	TRBV18	few	TGTGCCAGCTCACCAGTTCAGGCGAGTAACTATGGCTACACCTTC	CASSPVQASNYGYTF
TRBJ1-6	-	TRBV7-9	few	TGTGCCAGCAGCTCCCGGAGGTCAGATAATTCACCCCTCCACTTT	CASSSRRSDNSPLHF
TRBJ2-1	TRBD2	TRBV30	-	TGTGCCTGTTCTAGCGGCTATGAGCAGTTCTTC	CACSSGYEQFF
TRBJ2-1	-	TRBV27	many	TGTGCCACATCCAACTACAATGAGCAGTTCTTC	CATSNYNEQFF
TRBJ2-2	-	TRBV19	many	TGTGCCAGTACCCTGGTGCAGGGGCTCACCGGGGAGCTGTTTTTT	CASTLVQGLTGELFF
TRBJ2-7	TRBD1	TRBV20-1	-	TGCAGTGCTAGAGATTTAAGGGGGCCCAACAAAAGGGTTATCGACGAGCAGTACTTC	CSARDLRGPNKRVIDEQYF
TRBJ1-6	TRBD1	TRBV27	many	TGTGCCAGCAGAGTGGGACAGGGAACTTATAATTCACCCCTCCACTTT	CASRVGQGTYNSPLHF
TRBJ2-1	-	TRBV28	many	TGTGCCAGCCTTTCAGGGGGGAGTCAAGGAGTTTACAATGAGCAGTTCTTC	CASLSGGSQGVYNEQFF
TRBJ1-1	-	TRBV5-4	few	TGTGCCAGCAGCTTGTGGGCACACTCGAACACTGAAGCTTTCTTT	CASSLWAHSNTEAFF
TRBJ1-2	TRBD1	TRBV12-3/TRBV12-4	many	TGTGCCAGCACTAATTTAATGCAGGGGGCGGGAAACTATGGCTACACCTTC	CASTNLMQGAGNYGYTF
TRBJ2-3	-	TRBV19	-	TGTGCCAGTAGTATGCAGCAATATACGCAGTATTTT	CASSMQQYTQYF
TRBJ2-1	TRBD2	TRBV12-3/TRBV12-4	-	TGTGCCAGCAGTTCCAGACTAGCGGGGGGGTTGAATGAGCAGTTCTTC	CASSSRLAGGLNEQFF
TRBJ2-7	TRBD2	TRBV28	many	TGTGCCAGCAGCATCGGACTAGTCGAGCAGTACTTC	CASSIGLVEQYF
TRBJ2-3	-	TRBV19	-	TGTGCCAGTAGTAGGGCCCAGGGGCGGTGGGGAGATACGCAGTATTTT	CASSRAQGRWGDTQYF
TRBJ2-1	TRBD2	TRBV2	many	TGTGCCAGCCAGAGCGGGGTCTCCTACAATGAGCAGTTCTTC	CASQSGVSYNEQFF
TRBJ2-1	-	TRBV11-2	many	TGTGCCAGCAGCCAATATGAAACCTCGGTTAATGAGCAGTTCTTC	CASSQYETSVNEQFF